This T cell receptor beta chain was documented in a study of blood T cells in healthy people across ages. To note about this clonotype: Its antigen is not identified. This may arise from a read error, as a much more abundant clone is one base away.

Caucasian, healthy and from Russia, the donors were aged between roughly 6 and 95. Study-wide findings and caveats: Investigators viewed diversity estimates from one million T cells as underestimates, the study reported. A roughly linear fall in TCR beta diversity per million T cells was seen with increasing age. Strong correlation existed between TCR beta diversity and naive T cell percentage.

Through a sample-barcoded 5' primer and a J-beta primer mix, a second PCR was run for roughly 6 to 11 cycles. TCRdb analysed the 5' RACE reads with MiXCR anew, one entry per CDR3 protein. The sample includes hundreds of thousands of distinct CDR3 sequences, approximately 30% of them seen just once. V shed 5 bases, J shed 6 bases, and the junction held 16 bases outside the gene matches. The V gene's germline CDR1 is SGHTA and CDR2 FQGNSA. This CDR3 is built from 17 residues. The source is an elderly woman in good health. The chain carries TRBV7-2 and TRBJ1-2; 9 bases align to TRBD1. Sequencing was performed on blood. CDR3 sequence: CASSLGILPGQGHGYTF. Here the CDR3 DNA reads TGTGCCAGCAGCCTAGGAATCCTCCCGGGACAGGGCCATGGCTACACCTTC.